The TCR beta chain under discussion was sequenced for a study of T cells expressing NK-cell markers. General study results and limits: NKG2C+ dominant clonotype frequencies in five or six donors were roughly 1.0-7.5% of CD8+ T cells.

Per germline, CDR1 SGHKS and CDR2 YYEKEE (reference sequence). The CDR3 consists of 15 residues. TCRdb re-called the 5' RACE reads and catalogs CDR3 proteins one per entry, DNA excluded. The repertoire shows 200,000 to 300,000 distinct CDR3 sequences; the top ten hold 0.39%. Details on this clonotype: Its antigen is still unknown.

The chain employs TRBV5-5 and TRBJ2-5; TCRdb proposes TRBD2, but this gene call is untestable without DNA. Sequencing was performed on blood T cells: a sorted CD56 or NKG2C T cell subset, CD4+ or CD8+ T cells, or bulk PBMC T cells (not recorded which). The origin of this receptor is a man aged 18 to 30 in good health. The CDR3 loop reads CASSPTGLALETQYF.